This T cell receptor beta chain was sequenced in a study of response to subunit inactivated influenza vaccine. A note on this clonotype: Its antigen is as yet unknown.

Study-wide results and caveats: The authors put forward the suggestion that each seasonal influenza vaccination may bring in only a limited number of new T cells.

TCRdb called the RT-PCR reads again in MiXCR, with one record for every CDR3 protein. The sample holds roughly 570,000 distinct CDR3 sequences; about an eighth are singletons and the top ten take around 13%. V lost 9 bases to trimming and J lost 7 bases, with 15 bases between them. The CDR3 has 12 amino acids. Germline assignment: CDR1 LGHDT and CDR2 YNNKEL (reference sequence). This TCR was recovered from a man in his fifties who received an inactivated influenza vaccine. The rearrangement links TRBV3-1 to TRBJ2-5; tentatively, D is TRBD2 (5 bases). The material was PBMCs from blood, obtained around seven weeks after vaccination. CDR3 region: CASGLPRGTQYF. CDR3 nucleotides: TGTGCCAGTGGACTCCCTCGAGGGACCCAGTACTTC.